This TCR beta chain was recovered during a study of control samples from healthy donors and cancer patients. CDR1 is SGDLS and CDR2 is YYNGEE in the germline V gene. V lost 0 bases to trimming and J lost 7 bases; unmatched junction nucleotides: 9. This CDR3 region has 15 residues. Sequenced by immunoSEQ multiplex PCR; TCRdb stores in-frame clones only, minus some. The sample contains 150,000 or so clones, over 85% of which appear only once. The clonotype comes from a man in his forties in good health. The J gene is TRBJ1-2, the V gene TRBV9; the match to TRBD1 covers 7 bases. The sequencing sample was made of blood. The CDR3 region is CASSVEVRGLGGYTF. The CDR3 DNA reads TGTGCCAGCAGCGTAGAGGTCAGGGGGTTAGGTGGCTACACCTTC.